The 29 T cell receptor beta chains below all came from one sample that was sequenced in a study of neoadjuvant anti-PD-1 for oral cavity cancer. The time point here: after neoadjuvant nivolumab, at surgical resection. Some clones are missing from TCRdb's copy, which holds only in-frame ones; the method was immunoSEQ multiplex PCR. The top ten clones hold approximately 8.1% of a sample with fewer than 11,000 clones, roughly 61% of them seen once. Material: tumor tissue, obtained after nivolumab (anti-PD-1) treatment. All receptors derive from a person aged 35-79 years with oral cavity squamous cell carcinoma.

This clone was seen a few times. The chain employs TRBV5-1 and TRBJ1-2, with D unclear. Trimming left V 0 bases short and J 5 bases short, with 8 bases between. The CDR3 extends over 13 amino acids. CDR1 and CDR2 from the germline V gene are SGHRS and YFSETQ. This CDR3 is CASSLALEYGYTF. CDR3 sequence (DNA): TGCGCCAGCAGCTTGGCTCTGGAATATGGCTACACCTTC.

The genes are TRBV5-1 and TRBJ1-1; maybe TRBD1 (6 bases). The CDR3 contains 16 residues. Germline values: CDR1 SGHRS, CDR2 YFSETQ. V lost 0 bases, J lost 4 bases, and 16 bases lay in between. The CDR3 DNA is TGCGCCAGCAGCTTGGCAGCAGGGGTATCAGGCACTGAAGCTTTCTTT. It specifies CASSLAAGVSGTEAFF.

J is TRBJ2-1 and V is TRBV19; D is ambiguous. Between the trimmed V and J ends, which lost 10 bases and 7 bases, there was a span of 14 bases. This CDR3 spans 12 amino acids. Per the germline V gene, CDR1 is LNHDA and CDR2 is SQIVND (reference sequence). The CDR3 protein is CATSRVMNEQFF. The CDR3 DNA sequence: TGTGCCACATCTCGGGTGATGAATGAGCAGTTCTTC.

The CDR3 bases are TGTGCCAGTAGTATTCTGGCGGGGGGTAGTGAAAAACTGTTTTTT. Protein sequence: CASSILAGGSEKLFF. The chain links TRBV19 to TRBJ1-4; D possibly corresponds to TRBD1 (5 bases). From germline, CDR1 is LNHDA and CDR2 SQIVND (reference sequence). The length of the CDR3 is 15 residues. Trimming took off 3 bases at V and 7 bases at J, with 15 bases between the two ends.

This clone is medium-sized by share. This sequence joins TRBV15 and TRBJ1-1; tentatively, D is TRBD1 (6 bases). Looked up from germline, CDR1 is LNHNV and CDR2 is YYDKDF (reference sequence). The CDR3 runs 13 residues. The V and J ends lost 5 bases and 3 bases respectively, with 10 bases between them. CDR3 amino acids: CATSSRTDTEAFF. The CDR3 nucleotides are TGTGCCACCAGCTCCCGGACAGACACTGAAGCTTTCTTT.

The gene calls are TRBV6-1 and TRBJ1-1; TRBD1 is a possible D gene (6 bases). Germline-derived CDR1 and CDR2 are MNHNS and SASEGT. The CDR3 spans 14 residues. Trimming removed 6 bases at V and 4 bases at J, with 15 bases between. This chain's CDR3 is CASREQGRATEAFF. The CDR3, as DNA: TGTGCCAGCAGAGAACAGGGCAGGGCCACTGAAGCTTTCTTT.

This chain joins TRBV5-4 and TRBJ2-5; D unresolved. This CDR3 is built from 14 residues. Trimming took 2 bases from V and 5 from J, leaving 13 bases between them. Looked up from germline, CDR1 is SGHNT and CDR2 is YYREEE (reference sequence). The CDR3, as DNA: TGTGCCAGCAGCTTAAAAAAAGGGCGGGAGACCCAGTACTTC. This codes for CASSLKKGRETQYF.

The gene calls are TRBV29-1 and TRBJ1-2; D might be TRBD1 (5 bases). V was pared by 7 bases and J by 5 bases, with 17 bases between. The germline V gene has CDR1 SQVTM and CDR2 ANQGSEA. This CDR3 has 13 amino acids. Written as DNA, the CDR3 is TGCAGCGGGGGACCGGGGGAGGGGTATGGCTACACCTTC. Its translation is CSGGPGEGYGYTF.

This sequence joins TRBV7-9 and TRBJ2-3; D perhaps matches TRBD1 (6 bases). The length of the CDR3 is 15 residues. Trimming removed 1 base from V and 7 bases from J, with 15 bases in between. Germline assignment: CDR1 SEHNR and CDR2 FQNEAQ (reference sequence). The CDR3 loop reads CASSLVEGGVNTQYF. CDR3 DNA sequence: TGTGCCAGCAGCTTAGTAGAAGGGGGTGTTAATACGCAGTATTTT.

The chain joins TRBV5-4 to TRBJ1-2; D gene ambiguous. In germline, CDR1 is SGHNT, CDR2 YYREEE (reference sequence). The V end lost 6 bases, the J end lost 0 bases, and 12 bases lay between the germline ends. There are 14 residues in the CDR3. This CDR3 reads CASTSGASNYGYTF. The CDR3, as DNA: TGTGCCAGCACTTCGGGCGCCTCTAACTATGGCTACACCTTC.

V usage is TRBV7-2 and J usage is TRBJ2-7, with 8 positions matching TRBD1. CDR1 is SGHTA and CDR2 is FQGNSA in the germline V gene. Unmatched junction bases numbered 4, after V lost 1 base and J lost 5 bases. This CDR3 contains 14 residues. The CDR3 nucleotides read TGTGCCAGCAGCTTAGGGACAGGGCGGGACGAGCAGTACTTC. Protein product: CASSLGTGRDEQYF. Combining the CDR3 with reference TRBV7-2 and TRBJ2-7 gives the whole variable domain GAGVSQSPSNKVTEKGKDVELRCDPISGHTALYWYRQSLGQGLEFLIYFQGNSAPDKSGLPSDRFSAERTGGSVSTLTIQRTQQEDSAVYLCASSLGTGRDEQYFGPGTRLTVT.

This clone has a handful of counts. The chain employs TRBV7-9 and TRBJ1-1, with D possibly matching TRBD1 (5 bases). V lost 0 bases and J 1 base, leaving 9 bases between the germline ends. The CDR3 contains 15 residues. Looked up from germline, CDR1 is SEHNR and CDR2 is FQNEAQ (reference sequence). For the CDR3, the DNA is TGTGCCAGCAGCTTAGCGCGTCAGGGGAACACTGAAGCTTTCTTT. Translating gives CASSLARQGNTEAFF.

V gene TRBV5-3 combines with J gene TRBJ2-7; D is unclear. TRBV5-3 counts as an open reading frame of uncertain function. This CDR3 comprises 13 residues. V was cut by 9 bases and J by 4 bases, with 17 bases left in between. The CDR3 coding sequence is TGTGCCATCCCGGACGGGTACAGTTACGAGCAGTACTTC. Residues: CAIPDGYSYEQYF.

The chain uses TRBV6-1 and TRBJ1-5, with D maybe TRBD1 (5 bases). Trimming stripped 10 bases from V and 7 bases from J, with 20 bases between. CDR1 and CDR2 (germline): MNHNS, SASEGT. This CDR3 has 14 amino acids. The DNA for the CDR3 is TGTGCCATAACCCGGGAAGGGGCCGGACAGCCCCAGCATTTT. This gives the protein CAITREGAGQPQHF.

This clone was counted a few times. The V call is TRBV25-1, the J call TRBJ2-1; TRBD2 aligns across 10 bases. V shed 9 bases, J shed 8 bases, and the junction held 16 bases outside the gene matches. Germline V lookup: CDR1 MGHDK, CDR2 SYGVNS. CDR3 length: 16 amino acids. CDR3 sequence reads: CASGGGAGGVGYEQFF. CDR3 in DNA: TGTGCCAGTGGAGGGGGAGCGGGAGGGGTAGGCTATGAGCAGTTCTTC.

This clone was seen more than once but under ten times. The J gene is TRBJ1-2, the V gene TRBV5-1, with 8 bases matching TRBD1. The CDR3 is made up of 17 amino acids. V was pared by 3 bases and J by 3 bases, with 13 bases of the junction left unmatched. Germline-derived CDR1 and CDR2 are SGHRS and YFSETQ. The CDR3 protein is CASSSLDRGSVDYGYTF. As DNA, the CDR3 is TGCGCCAGCAGCTCCCTAGACAGGGGATCGGTGGACTATGGCTACACCTTC.

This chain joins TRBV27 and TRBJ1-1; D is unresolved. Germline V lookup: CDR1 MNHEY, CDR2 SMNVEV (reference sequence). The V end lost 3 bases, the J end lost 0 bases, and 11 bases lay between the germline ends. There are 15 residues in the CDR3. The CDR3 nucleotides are TGTGCCAGCAGTTTCAATCTGAAGATGAACACTGAAGCTTTCTTT. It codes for CASSFNLKMNTEAFF.

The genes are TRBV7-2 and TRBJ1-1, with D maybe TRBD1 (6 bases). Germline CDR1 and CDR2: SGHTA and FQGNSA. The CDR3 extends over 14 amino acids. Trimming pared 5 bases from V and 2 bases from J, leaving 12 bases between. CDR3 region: CASSHTGFNTEAFF. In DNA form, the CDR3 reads TGTGCCAGCAGCCATACAGGGTTTAACACTGAAGCTTTCTTT.

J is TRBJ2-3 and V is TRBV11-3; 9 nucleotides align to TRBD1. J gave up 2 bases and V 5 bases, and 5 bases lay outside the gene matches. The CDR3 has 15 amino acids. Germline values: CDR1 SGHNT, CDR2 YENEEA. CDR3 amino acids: CASSPGQGFTDTQYF. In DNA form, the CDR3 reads TGTGCCAGCAGCCCGGGACAGGGATTCACAGATACGCAGTATTTT.

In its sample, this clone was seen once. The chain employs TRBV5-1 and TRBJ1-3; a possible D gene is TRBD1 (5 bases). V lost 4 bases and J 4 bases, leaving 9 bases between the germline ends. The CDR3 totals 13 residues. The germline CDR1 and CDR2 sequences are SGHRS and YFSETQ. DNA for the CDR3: TGCGCCAGCAGCCAGGGAGACGGAAACACCATATATTTT. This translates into CASSQGDGNTIYF. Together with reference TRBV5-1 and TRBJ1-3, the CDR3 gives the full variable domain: KAGVTQTPRYLIKTRGQQVTLSCSPISGHRSVSWYQQTPGQGLQFLFEYFSETQRNKGNFPGRFSGRQFSNSRSEMNVSTLELGDSALYLCASSQGDGNTIYFGEGSWLTVV.

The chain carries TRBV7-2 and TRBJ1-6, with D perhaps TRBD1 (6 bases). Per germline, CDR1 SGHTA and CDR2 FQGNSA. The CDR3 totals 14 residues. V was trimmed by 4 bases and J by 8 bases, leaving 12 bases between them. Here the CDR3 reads CASSSQQGDSPLHF. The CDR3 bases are TGTGCCAGCAGCTCCCAACAGGGCGATTCACCCCTCCACTTT.

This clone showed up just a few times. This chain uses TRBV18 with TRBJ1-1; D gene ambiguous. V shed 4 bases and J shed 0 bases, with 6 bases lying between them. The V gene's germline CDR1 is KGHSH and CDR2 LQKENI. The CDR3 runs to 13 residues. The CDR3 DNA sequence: TGTGCCAGCTCACAGGGTCTGAACACTGAAGCTTTCTTT. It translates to CASSQGLNTEAFF.

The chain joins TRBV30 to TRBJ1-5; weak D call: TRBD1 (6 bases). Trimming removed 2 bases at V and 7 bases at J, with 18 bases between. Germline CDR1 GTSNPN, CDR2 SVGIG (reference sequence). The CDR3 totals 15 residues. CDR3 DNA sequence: TGTGCCTGGAGTAGCGGACAGCTCGAGGGACAGCCCCAGCATTTT. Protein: CAWSSGQLEGQPQHF. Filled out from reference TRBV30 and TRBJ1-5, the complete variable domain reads SQTIHQWPATLVQPVGSPLSLECTVEGTSNPNLYWYRQAAGRGLQLLFYSVGIGQISSEVPQNLSASRPQDRQFILSSKKLLLSDSGFYLCAWSSGQLEGQPQHFGDGTRLSIL.

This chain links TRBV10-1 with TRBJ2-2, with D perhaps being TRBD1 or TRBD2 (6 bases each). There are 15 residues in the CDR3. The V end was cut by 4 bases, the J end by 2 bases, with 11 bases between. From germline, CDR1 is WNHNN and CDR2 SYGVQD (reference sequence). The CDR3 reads CASSGGATNTGELFF. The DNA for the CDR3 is TGCGCCAGCAGTGGGGGGGCCACTAACACCGGGGAGCTGTTTTTT.

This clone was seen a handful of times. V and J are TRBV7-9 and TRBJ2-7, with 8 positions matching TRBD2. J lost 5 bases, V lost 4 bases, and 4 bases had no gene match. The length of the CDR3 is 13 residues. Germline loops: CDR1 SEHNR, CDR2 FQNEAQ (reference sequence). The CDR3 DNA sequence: TGTGCCAGCAGCTCCCCGGGGGGGCACGAGCAGTACTTC. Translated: CASSSPGGHEQYF.

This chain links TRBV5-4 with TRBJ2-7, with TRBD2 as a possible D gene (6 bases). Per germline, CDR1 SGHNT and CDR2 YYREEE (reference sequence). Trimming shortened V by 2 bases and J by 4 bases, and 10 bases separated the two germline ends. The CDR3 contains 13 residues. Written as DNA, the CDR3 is TGTGCCAGCAGCTTTATGGGGGGATACGAGCAGTACTTC. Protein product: CASSFMGGYEQYF.

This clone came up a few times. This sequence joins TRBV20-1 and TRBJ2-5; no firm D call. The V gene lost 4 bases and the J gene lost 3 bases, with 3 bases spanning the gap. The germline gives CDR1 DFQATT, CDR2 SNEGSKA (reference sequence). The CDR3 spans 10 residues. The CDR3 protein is CSAIKETQYF. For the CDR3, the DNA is TGCAGTGCTATAAAAGAGACCCAGTACTTC.

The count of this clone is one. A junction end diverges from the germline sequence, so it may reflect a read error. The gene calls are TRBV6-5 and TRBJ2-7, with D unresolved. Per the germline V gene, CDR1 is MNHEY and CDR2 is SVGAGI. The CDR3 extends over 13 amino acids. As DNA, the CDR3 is TGTGCCAGCAGTACGGCCCAAAAATACGGGCAGTACTTC. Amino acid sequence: CASSTAQKYGQYF.

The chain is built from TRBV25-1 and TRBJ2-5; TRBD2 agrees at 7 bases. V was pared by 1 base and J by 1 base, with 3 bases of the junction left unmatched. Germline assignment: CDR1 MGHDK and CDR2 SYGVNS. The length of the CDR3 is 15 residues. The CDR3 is CASSESAGVQETQYF. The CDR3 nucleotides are TGTGCCAGCAGTGAATCTGCGGGGGTCCAAGAGACCCAGTACTTC.